Each of the 17 T cell receptor beta chains below was sequenced from the same sample in a study of T cells in Graves' hyperthyroidism and ophthalmopathy (dated by TCRdb to between 2018 and 2021). Library preparation was by multiplex PCR. Instrument used: Illumina HiSeq 2000. TCR beta CDR3 regions were amplified from RNA transcripts. A first-round RT-PCR of the TCR CDR3 used the HTBI primer set with the Qiagen OneStep RT-PCR kit. The public reads were reprocessed in TCRdb via fastp at Q25 and MiXCR, keeping in-frame beta chains. Entries are consolidated by CDR3 protein sequence, retaining the most common genes and DNA. This sample is represented by a few hundred thousand distinct CDR3 sequences; about 15% of them were singletons. The top ten clones comprise approximately 15% of the sample. The sequenced material came from blood. These receptor sequences come from a woman aged 18-29 years with Graves' ophthalmopathy.

This clonotype was counted ten times or more. The V gene is TRBV2, the J gene TRBJ2-3; D is possibly TRBD1 or TRBD2 (5 bases each). This CDR3 has 13 residues. Between the trimmed V and J ends, which lost 10 bases and 0 bases, there was a span of 11 bases. Germline V CDR1 and CDR2: SNHLY, FYNNEI. CDR3 sequence (DNA): TGTGCCACTTCGGGACGGAGCACAGATACGCAGTATTTT. This encodes CATSGRSTDTQYF.

This clonotype has ten or more counts. The chain combines TRBV27 with TRBJ2-7; 9 nucleotides agree with TRBD1. CDR1 and CDR2 (germline): MNHEY, SMNVEV (reference sequence). With V trimmed by 0 bases and J by 2 bases, 2 bases remained unmatched. The CDR3 has 15 residues. CDR3 DNA: TGTGCCAGCAGTTTATCGGGACAGGGCACCTACGAGCAGTACTTC. Translating it yields CASSLSGQGTYEQYF.

The chain couples TRBV4-3 to TRBJ2-3; TRBD2 matches at 8 bases. This CDR3 is built from 15 residues. Germline CDR1 reads LGHNA; CDR2 reads YSLEER. The V segment lost 0 bases and the J segment 5 bases; nucleotides outside the gene matches: 4. The CDR3 DNA reads TGCGCCAGCAGCCAAGACGGGAGGGTGGGAGATACGCAGTATTTT. Translated: CASSQDGRVGDTQYF.

This clonotype was detected only a few times. V is TRBV29-1 and J is TRBJ2-1; D uncertain. V shed 3 bases and J shed 4 bases, with 10 bases lying between them. Germline CDR1 is SQVTM and CDR2 is ANQGSEA. CDR3 length: 13 residues. In DNA form, the CDR3 reads TGCAGCGTTGATGTGAACAATTACAATGAGCAGTTCTTC. Protein: CSVDVNNYNEQFF.

In this sample, this clonotype turned up many times. This CDR3 is CASSFTSGQSPYEQYF. CDR3 bases: TGTGCCAGCAGTTTCACGAGTGGACAGTCACCCTACGAGCAGTACTTC. This chain joins TRBV6-2 or TRBV6-3 and TRBJ2-7, with D perhaps matching TRBD1 (6 bases). V was cut by 4 bases and J by 2 bases, with 18 bases left in between. Germline lookup yields CDR1 MNHEY and CDR2 SVGEGT. The CDR3 is made up of 16 amino acids.

This clonotype was seen many times. V is TRBV20-1 and J is TRBJ2-1, with 7 nucleotides matching TRBD1. This CDR3 is built from 14 residues. Germline lookup yields CDR1 DFQATT and CDR2 SNEGSKA (reference sequence). V lost 5 bases, J lost 4 bases, and 8 bases stayed unmatched. In DNA form, the CDR3 reads TGCAGTGCTCACCCGGGACAGATATACAATGAGCAGTTCTTC. The encoded protein is CSAHPGQIYNEQFF.

This clonotype has ten or more counts. This chain uses TRBV13 with TRBJ2-7; D remains ambiguous. Trimming shortened V by 2 bases and J by 1 base, and 6 bases separated the two germline ends. The CDR3 spans 13 residues. Germline CDR1 PRHDT, CDR2 FYEKMQ (reference sequence). The CDR3 reads CASSLKGSYEQYF. CDR3 coding DNA: TGTGCCAGCAGCTTAAAGGGATCCTACGAGCAGTACTTC.

This clonotype has just a few counts. The chain uses TRBV14 and TRBJ1-1; the D is unclear. The V gene's germline CDR1 is SGHDN and CDR2 FVKESK. Trimming removed 4 bases at V and 3 bases at J, with 21 bases between. The length of the CDR3 is 17 residues. CDR3 protein: CASSPGGAAWADTEAFF. CDR3 bases: TGTGCCAGCAGCCCAGGTGGCGCGGCCTGGGCAGACACTGAAGCTTTCTTT.

This clonotype was recorded many times. This rearrangement joins TRBV2 to TRBJ2-7, with D maybe TRBD1 (6 bases). With 1 base removed from V and 2 bases from J, the gap between germline ends came to 12 bases. CDR3 length equals 15 residues. CDR1 SNHLY and CDR2 FYNNEI come from the germline V gene. The CDR3 loop is CASSEGAGVTYEQYF. The CDR3 bases are TGTGCCAGCAGTGAAGGGGCAGGGGTCACCTACGAGCAGTACTTC.

This sequence joins TRBV5-1 and TRBJ1-2, with 8 bases identical to TRBD1. The CDR3 covers 16 residues. Per the germline V gene, CDR1 is SGHRS and CDR2 is YFSETQ. V dropped 1 base and J dropped 5; count of bases not matched to a gene: 10. DNA of the CDR3: TGCGCCAGCAGCTTGTTTACGGGACAGGATTTTTATGGCTACACCTTC. The encoded protein is CASSLFTGQDFYGYTF.

This clonotype was recorded many times. The chain combines TRBV2 with TRBJ1-1; the D is unclear. This CDR3 has 15 residues. The germline V gene encodes CDR1 SNHLY and CDR2 FYNNEI. V was clipped by 1 base and J by 1 base, with 10 bases between them. CDR3 loop: CASSEVVAGNTEAFF. CDR3 DNA sequence: TGTGCCAGCAGTGAAGTCGTGGCGGGGAACACTGAAGCTTTCTTT.

This clonotype appeared a few times. The genes are TRBV2 and TRBJ2-1; TRBD1 might be the D (6 bases). Deletions cut 4 bases from V and 3 bases from J, with 10 bases between. This CDR3 is 14 amino acids long. Germline loops: CDR1 SNHLY, CDR2 FYNNEI. This CDR3 reads CASSGRQVYNEQFF. CDR3 nucleotide sequence: TGTGCCAGCAGTGGACGACAGGTCTACAATGAGCAGTTCTTC.

At least ten counts were recorded for this clonotype. The CDR3: CSGGGNSGPSYNEQFF. The CDR3, as DNA: TGCAGTGGAGGTGGGAATAGCGGACCCTCCTACAATGAGCAGTTCTTC. This chain joins TRBV20-1 and TRBJ2-1; D perhaps matches TRBD2 (6 bases). The V gene's germline CDR1 is DFQATT and CDR2 SNEGSKA (reference sequence). The V gene lost 7 bases and the J gene lost 0 bases, with 19 bases spanning the gap. There are 16 residues in the CDR3.

In its sample, this clonotype was seen many times. The chain recombines TRBV11-2 with TRBJ2-3, with 8 nucleotides matching TRBD1. Germline CDR1 and CDR2: SGHAT and FQNNGV. Trimming at V came to 2 bases and at J to 0 bases, leaving 10 bases not matched to a gene. This CDR3 contains 18 residues. The CDR3 nucleotides read TGTGCCAGCAGCTTATACAGGGGGAGAAGGCCAAGCACAGATACGCAGTATTTT. Translating gives CASSLYRGRRPSTDTQYF.

This clonotype came up a few times. The genes are TRBV5-1 and TRBJ1-1; tentatively, D is TRBD1 (5 bases). The V and J ends lost 0 bases and 3 bases respectively, with 9 bases between them. The CDR3 spans 14 residues. CDR1 and CDR2 (germline): SGHRS, YFSETQ. CDR3 nucleotides: TGCGCCAGCAGCTTGGCGGGGGTCGACACTGAAGCTTTCTTT. Amino acids: CASSLAGVDTEAFF.

The CDR3 DNA sequence: TGCGCCAGCAGCTTGGTCCCGCAGGGGGCGGACTATGGCTACACCTTC. Its translation is CASSLVPQGADYGYTF. The rearrangement uses TRBV5-1 and TRBJ1-2, with TRBD1 matching over 8 bases. The V segment lost 0 bases and the J segment 3 bases; nucleotides outside the gene matches: 7. Germline V gene lookup returns CDR1 SGHRS and CDR2 YFSETQ. The CDR3 is 16 amino acids.

The chain employs TRBV29-1 and TRBJ1-2; D might be TRBD1 (5 bases). Trimming removed 4 bases from V and 3 bases from J, with 15 bases in between. This CDR3 is 14 amino acids long. Germline lookup yields CDR1 SQVTM and CDR2 ANQGSEA. In DNA, the CDR3 is TGCAGCGTTGTGGAAGTCCAGGGCTACTATGGCTACACCTTC. Protein: CSVVEVQGYYGYTF.